The 24 T cell receptor beta chains reported below all come from one sample, sequenced in a study of T-cell reconstitution after alpha-beta-depleted transplantation in children. Unique molecular identifiers were built into the TCRbeta library. Using its own MiXCR run on the PCR reads, TCRdb lists one record per CDR3 protein. This sample yields roughly 160,000 distinct CDR3 sequences, of which around 10% are seen a single time; approximately 13% belongs to the top ten. Specimen: PBMCs, collected before TCRalphabeta/CD19-depleted stem cell transplant. These TCRs come from a boy younger than 10 with acute myeloid leukemia, due to receive a stem cell transplant.

Concerning this clonotype: The CDR3 end shows no conserved phenylalanine or tryptophan, and so a read error is likely. This chain joins TRBV29-1 and TRBJ2-2, with a possible D match to TRBD2 (5 bases). The length of the CDR3 is 12 residues. The ends were cut back, 5 bases at V and 1 base at J, with 5 bases in the middle. Germline CDR1 reads SQVTM; CDR2 reads ANQGSEA. CDR3 in amino acids: CSVSGNTGELFY. CDR3 DNA sequence: TGCAGCGTTAGCGGGAACACCGGGGAGCTGTTTTAT.

Comments on this clonotype: At one boundary the junction diverges from the germline segment, which might be a read error. The gene calls are TRBV7-6 and TRBJ1-3, with no clear D. The CDR3 contains 15 residues. Looked up from germline, CDR1 is SGHVS and CDR2 is FNYEAQ. CDR3 nucleotide sequence: TGTGCCTGCAGCTTCGGGCCCAGCTCTGGAAACACCATATATTTT. Amino acids: CACSFGPSSGNTIYF. Complete variable domain (other parts from reference TRBV7-6 and TRBJ1-3): GAGVSQSPRYKVTKRGQDVALRCDPISGHVSLYWYRQALGQGPEFLTYFNYEAQQDKSGLPNDRFSAERPEGSISTLTIQRTEQRDSAMYRCACSFGPSSGNTIYFGEGSWLTVV.

This clonotype was counted many times. The chain carries TRBV15 and TRBJ1-5, with 7 bases that match TRBD1. This CDR3 comprises 14 residues. Looked up from germline, CDR1 is LNHNV and CDR2 is YYDKDF (reference sequence). V lost 5 bases to trimming and J lost 2 bases; unmatched junction nucleotides: 3. The CDR3 DNA follows: TGTGCCACCAGCGGTGGGACAGGCAATCAGCCCCAGCATTTT. Protein sequence: CATSGGTGNQPQHF.

This clonotype was seen at least ten times. This CDR3 is CASSFRGKDYEQYF. Here the CDR3 DNA reads TGTGCCAGCAGTTTTCGGGGGAAGGATTACGAGCAGTACTTC. The J gene is TRBJ2-7, the V gene TRBV28; D might be TRBD2 (6 bases). The V and J ends lost 3 bases and 4 bases respectively, with 13 bases between them. This CDR3 contains 14 residues. Germline V gene data show CDR1 as MDHEN and CDR2 as SYDVKM. Filled out from reference TRBV28 and TRBJ2-7, the complete variable domain reads DVKVTQSSRYLVKRTGEKVFLECVQDMDHENMFWYRQDPGLGLRLIYFSYDVKMKEKGDIPEGYSVSREKKERFSLILESASTNQTSMYLCASSFRGKDYEQYFGPGTRLTVT.

At least ten counts were recorded for this clonotype. The V call is TRBV27, the J call TRBJ2-6; no firm D call. Germline CDR1 reads MNHEY; CDR2 reads SMNVEV (reference sequence). Trimming took 3 bases from V and 2 from J, leaving 5 bases between them. The CDR3 extends over 14 amino acids. The CDR3 nucleotides are TGTGCCAGCAGTTTCAGTACTGGGGCCAACGTCCTGACTTTC. This encodes CASSFSTGANVLTF. The variable domain in full, completed from reference TRBV27 and TRBJ2-6, reads EAQVTQNPRYLITVTGKKLTVTCSQNMNHEYMSWYRQDPGLGLRQIYYSMNVEVTDKGDVPEGYKVSRKEKRNFPLILESPSPNQTSLYFCASSFSTGANVLTFGAGSRLTVL.

This clonotype was observed at least ten times. This chain connects TRBV6-5 to TRBJ1-2, with no clear D. V was shortened by 0 bases and J by 6 bases, with 8 bases between the two germline ends. Germline assignment: CDR1 MNHEY and CDR2 SVGAGI. The CDR3 sequence is 13 residues long. As DNA, the CDR3 is TGTGCCAGCAGTTACTCGAGAGGGAATGGCTACACCTTC. Translating gives CASSYSRGNGYTF.

This clonotype was found many times. The chain employs TRBV7-9 and TRBJ2-1; TRBD2 matches at 8 bases. The CDR3 extends over 12 amino acids. After removal of 5 bases from V and 9 bases from J, the junction contained 3 bases not matched to a gene. The germline CDR1 and CDR2 sequences are SEHNR and FQNEAQ (reference sequence). CDR3 sequence: CASSAGGGEQFF. The CDR3 DNA reads as TGTGCCAGCAGCGCCGGGGGGGGTGAGCAGTTCTTC.

The V call is TRBV10-3, the J call TRBJ2-1; 13 bases line up with TRBD2. Unmatched junction bases numbered 7, after V lost 4 bases and J lost 7 bases. This CDR3 is built from 16 residues. CDR1 is ENHRY, CDR2 SYGVKD, per germline. CDR3 in amino acids: CAISVLGLAGYNEQFF. CDR3 DNA sequence: TGTGCCATCAGTGTCTTGGGACTAGCGGGGTATAATGAGCAGTTCTTC.

This clonotype was detected a few times. The gene calls are TRBV18 and TRBJ1-5; D is possibly TRBD1 (6 bases). Per the germline V gene, CDR1 is KGHSH and CDR2 is LQKENI. CDR3 length: 16 amino acids. V shed 4 bases and J shed 4 bases, with 17 bases lying between them. The CDR3 here is CASSLTGSGENQPQHF. The CDR3 coding sequence is TGTGCCAGCTCACTGACAGGATCCGGGGAAAATCAGCCCCAGCATTTT.

This clonotype came up many times. The rearrangement joins TRBV29-1 to TRBJ2-7; TRBD2 matches 8 bases. The CDR3 sequence is 11 residues long. Germline V CDR1 and CDR2: SQVTM, ANQGSEA. V lost 7 bases, J lost 6 bases, and 5 bases stayed unmatched. The CDR3 DNA reads TGCAGCGGTCTGCTAGCGGGCGAGCAGTACTTC. Protein sequence: CSGLLAGEQYF.

This clonotype has a count of ten or more. V and J are TRBV4-2 and TRBJ2-1, with D unresolved. Germline V gives CDR1 LGHNA, CDR2 YNFKEQ. The CDR3 consists of 14 residues. The ends were cut back, 0 bases at V and 6 bases at J, with 9 bases in the middle. The CDR3 region has the DNA TGTGCCAGCAGCCAAGAGAGCGCGCGCAATGAGCAGTTCTTC. This codes for CASSQESARNEQFF.

In its sample, this clonotype was seen many times. The rearrangement joins TRBV12-3 or TRBV12-4 to TRBJ2-5, with 10 bases aligning to TRBD2. V was clipped by 5 bases and J by 4 bases; unmatched bases: 10. CDR3 length: 16 residues. The CDR3 DNA sequence: TGTGCCAGCAGTCTTCCAGCGGGAGGGCCTGCAGAGACCCAGTACTTC. Its translation: CASSLPAGGPAETQYF.

In its sample, this clonotype was seen many times. The chain links TRBV20-1 to TRBJ1-1; D perhaps matches TRBD1 (6 bases). The CDR3 is 13 residues long. CDR1 and CDR2 (germline): DFQATT, SNEGSKA (reference sequence). The V and J ends lost 7 bases and 1 base respectively, with 13 bases between them. CDR3 bases: TGCAGTGTTTCGACAGGCGCGAACACTGAAGCTTTCTTT. Protein product: CSVSTGANTEAFF.

This clonotype has ten or more counts. The chain combines TRBV11-3 with TRBJ2-7; the D gene is possibly TRBD1 (5 bases). Germline lookup yields CDR1 SGHNT and CDR2 YENEEA. There are 15 residues in the CDR3. Trimming cost V 0 bases and J 6 bases, with 15 bases left between them. CDR3 protein: CASSLDGRAIFEQYF. CDR3 DNA: TGTGCCAGCAGCTTAGATGGCAGGGCCATCTTCGAGCAGTACTTC.

This clonotype was counted many times. The chain links TRBV2 to TRBJ2-7; 12 nucleotides match TRBD2. With V trimmed by 6 bases and J by 1 base, 7 bases remained unmatched. The CDR3 consists of 16 residues. The germline CDR1 and CDR2 sequences are SNHLY and FYNNEI. The CDR3 spells CASRRGLAGRSYEQYF. The CDR3 DNA follows: TGTGCCAGCAGGAGGGGACTAGCGGGCAGATCCTACGAGCAGTACTTC.

This clonotype was observed many times. This chain joins TRBV12-3 or TRBV12-4 and TRBJ1-2; no firm D call. Deletions cut 6 bases from V and 9 bases from J, with 23 bases between. The CDR3 has 15 amino acids. DNA for the CDR3: TGTGCCAGCAGAGCACAGCCGGGAGTCCGGCATAGCTACACCTTC. Protein: CASRAQPGVRHSYTF.

There are many counts of this clonotype. This chain uses TRBV3-1 with TRBJ2-1, with D tentatively TRBD1 or TRBD2 (6 bases each). The CDR3 has 17 amino acids. Germline V gives CDR1 LGHDT, CDR2 YNNKEL (reference sequence). Trimming left V 1 base short and J 2 bases short, with 15 bases between. CDR3 nucleotide sequence: TGTGCCAGCAGCCAAGCAATCTACGGGGGCCCCTACAATGAGCAGTTCTTC. It codes for CASSQAIYGGPYNEQFF.

This clonotype was counted ten times or more. The gene calls are TRBV4-1 and TRBJ2-1; D is possibly TRBD2 (6 bases). Per germline, CDR1 MGHRA and CDR2 YSYEKL. This CDR3 is 16 amino acids long. V was cut by 1 base and J by 3 bases, with 13 bases left in between. CDR3 loop: CASSQGQMTSYNEQFF. The CDR3 DNA is TGCGCCAGCAGCCAAGGACAGATGACTAGCTACAATGAGCAGTTCTTC.

In its sample, this clonotype was seen many times. This chain links TRBV20-1 with TRBJ2-7; 8 nucleotides line up with TRBD2. V lost 6 bases and J lost 2; bases outside the gene matches: 9. The CDR3 extends over 14 amino acids. Germline CDR1 is DFQATT and CDR2 is SNEGSKA (reference sequence). The CDR3 DNA reads TGCAGTGCCCACGGACTAGCCGACACCTACGAGCAGTACTTC. Protein sequence: CSAHGLADTYEQYF.

This clonotype showed up many times. This sequence joins TRBV9 and TRBJ2-7; 8 nucleotides match TRBD2. Germline CDR1 reads SGDLS; CDR2 reads YYNGEE. With V trimmed by 4 bases and J by 5 bases, 5 bases remained unmatched. The CDR3 has 13 residues. This CDR3 reads CASSPGGVNEQYF. The CDR3 nucleotides are TGTGCCAGCAGCCCGGGAGGGGTCAACGAGCAGTACTTC.

The chain uses TRBV4-2 and TRBJ2-7; D ambiguous. This CDR3 is built from 14 residues. CDR1 and CDR2 from the germline V gene are LGHNA and YNFKEQ. Trimming removed 10 bases at V and 1 base at J, with 17 bases between. CDR3 sequence: CAMGPRVRSYEQYF. The CDR3 nucleotides read TGTGCCATGGGCCCCCGGGTCCGATCCTACGAGCAGTACTTC.

This clonotype has a count of ten or more. The chain joins TRBV7-9 to TRBJ1-5; D remains ambiguous. Germline lookup yields CDR1 SEHNR and CDR2 FQNEAQ (reference sequence). V was clipped by 1 base and J by 4 bases, with 2 bases between them. The CDR3 runs to 12 residues. CDR3 nucleotide sequence: TGTGCCAGCAGCTTAGATAATCAGCCCCAGCATTTT. Translated: CASSLDNQPQHF.

As regards this clonotype: It may be a read error: a sequence one base away is much more abundant. V gene TRBV6-1 combines with J gene TRBJ2-3; 10 nucleotides agree with TRBD2. The CDR3 has 15 amino acids. Germline V gives CDR1 MNHNS, CDR2 SASEGT. The CDR3 DNA reads TGTGCCAGCAGTGAAACCAGCGGGAGGGCAGATCCGCAGTATTTT. Translating gives CASSETSGRADPQYF.

This clonotype was recorded at least ten times. The chain recombines TRBV20-1 with TRBJ1-2; 8 nucleotides align to TRBD1. The CDR3 runs to 15 residues. Germline V CDR1 and CDR2: DFQATT, SNEGSKA (reference sequence). The ends lost 0 bases at V and 3 bases at J; junction bases unmatched: 6. Here the CDR3 reads CSARETGVGDYGYTF. CDR3 in DNA: TGCAGTGCTAGAGAGACAGGGGTGGGAGACTATGGCTACACCTTC.